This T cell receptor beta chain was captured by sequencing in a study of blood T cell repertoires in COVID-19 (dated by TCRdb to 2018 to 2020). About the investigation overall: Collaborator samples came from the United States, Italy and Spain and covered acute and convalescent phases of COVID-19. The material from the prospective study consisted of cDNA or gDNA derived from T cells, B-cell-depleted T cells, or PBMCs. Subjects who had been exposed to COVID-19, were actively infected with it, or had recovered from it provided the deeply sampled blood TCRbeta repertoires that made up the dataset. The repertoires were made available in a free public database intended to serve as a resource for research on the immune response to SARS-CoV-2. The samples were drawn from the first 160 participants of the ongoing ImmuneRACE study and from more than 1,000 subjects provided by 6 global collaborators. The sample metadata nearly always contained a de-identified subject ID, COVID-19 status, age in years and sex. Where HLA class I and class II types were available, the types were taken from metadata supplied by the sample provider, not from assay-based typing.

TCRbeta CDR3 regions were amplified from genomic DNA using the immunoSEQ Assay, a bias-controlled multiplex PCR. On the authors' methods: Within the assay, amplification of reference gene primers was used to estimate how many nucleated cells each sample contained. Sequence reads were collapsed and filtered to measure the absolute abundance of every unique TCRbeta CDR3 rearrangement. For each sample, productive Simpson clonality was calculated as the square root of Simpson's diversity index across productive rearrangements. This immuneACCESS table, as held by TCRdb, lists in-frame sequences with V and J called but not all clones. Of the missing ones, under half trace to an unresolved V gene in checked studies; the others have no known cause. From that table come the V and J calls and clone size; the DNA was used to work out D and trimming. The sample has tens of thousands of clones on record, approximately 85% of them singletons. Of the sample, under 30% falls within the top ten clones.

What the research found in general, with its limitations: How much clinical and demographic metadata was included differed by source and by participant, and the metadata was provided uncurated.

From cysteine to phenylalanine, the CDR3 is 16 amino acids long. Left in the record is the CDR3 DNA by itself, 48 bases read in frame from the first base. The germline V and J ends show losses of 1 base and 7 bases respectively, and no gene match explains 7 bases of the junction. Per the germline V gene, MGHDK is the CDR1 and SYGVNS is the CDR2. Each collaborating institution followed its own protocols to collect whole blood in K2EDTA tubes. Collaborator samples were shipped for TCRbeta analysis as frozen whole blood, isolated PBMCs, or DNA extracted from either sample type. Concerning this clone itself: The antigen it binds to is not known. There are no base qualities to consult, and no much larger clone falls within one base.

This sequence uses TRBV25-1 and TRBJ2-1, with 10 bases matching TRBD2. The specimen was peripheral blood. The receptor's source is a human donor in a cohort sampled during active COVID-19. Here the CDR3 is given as CASSELGTSDINEQFF. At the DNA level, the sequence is TGTGCCAGCAGTGAATTGGGGACTAGCGACATAAATGAGCAGTTCTTC.